Listed here are 8 T cell receptor beta chains from one sample, sequenced in a study of CD8 T cells in cerebrospinal fluid in Alzheimer's disease. TCRdb derives one entry per CDR3 protein from the 10x single-cell sequencing reads, leaving out DNA. The repertoire table contains over a thousand distinct CDR3 sequences. Sequenced sample: cerebrospinal fluid. The receptors come from a human donor in good health.

CDR3 residues: CASSVTPTSYEQYF. The chain uses TRBV9 and TRBJ2-7. CDR1 and CDR2 (germline): SGDLS, YYNGEE. This CDR3 spans 14 amino acids. Looking up the rest from reference TRBV9 and TRBJ2-7 gives the full variable domain: DSGVTQTPKHLITATGQRVTLRCSPRSGDLSVYWYQQSLDQGLQFLIQYYNGEERAKGNILERFSAQQFPDLHSELNLSSLELGDSALYFCASSVTPTSYEQYFGPGTRLTVT.

This clonotype is deemed medium-sized (0.01 to 0.1%) by its frequency. This chain connects TRBV18 to TRBJ1-2. CDR1 and CDR2 (germline): KGHSH, LQKENI. The CDR3 has 11 amino acids. The CDR3: CASSTNYGYTF.

Frequency places this clonotype as large. The chain is built from TRBV7-9 and TRBJ2-5. The germline V gene has CDR1 SEHNR and CDR2 FQNEAQ (reference sequence). This CDR3 is built from 14 residues. The CDR3 region is CASSLPGYQETQYF. Combining the CDR3 with reference TRBV7-9 and TRBJ2-5 gives the whole variable domain DTGVSQNPRHKITKRGQNVTFRCDPISEHNRLYWYRQTLGQGPEFLTYFQNEAQLEKSRLLSDRFSAERPKGSFSTLEIQRTEQGDSAMYLCASSLPGYQETQYFGPGTRLLVL.

This clonotype is labeled medium-sized based on frequency. This chain connects TRBV28 to TRBJ2-1; the D call of TRBD2 rests on TCRdb alone, since no DNA is present to check it. There are 15 residues in the CDR3. CDR1 MDHEN and CDR2 SYDVKM come from the germline V gene. The CDR3 sequence is CASMNSRRPHNEQFF.

Judged by frequency, this clonotype is large. V gene TRBV29-1 combines with J gene TRBJ2-5; TCRdb returns TRBD2, unconfirmable since there is no DNA. This CDR3 has 12 amino acids. Germline CDR1 is SQVTM and CDR2 is ANQGSEA. The CDR3: CSVSKEVETQYF.

By frequency, this clonotype registers medium-sized (0.01 to 0.1%). This chain connects TRBV7-8 to TRBJ2-2; with no DNA, the TCRdb D assignment of TRBD1 cannot be verified. Looked up from germline, CDR1 is SGHVS and CDR2 is FQNEAQ. The CDR3 loop spans 16 amino acids. CDR3 loop: CASSLARGQNTGELFF. The full variable domain, completed using reference TRBV7-8 and TRBJ2-2, is GAGVSQSPRYKVAKRGQDVALRCDPISGHVSLFWYQQALGQGPEFLTYFQNEAQLDKSGLPSDRFFAERPEGSVSTLKIQRTQQEDSAVYLCASSLARGQNTGELFFGEGSRLTVL.

Considering frequency, this clonotype is medium-sized. This rearrangement joins TRBV27 to TRBJ2-2. The CDR3 totals 12 residues. Per germline, CDR1 MNHEY and CDR2 SMNVEV (reference sequence). CDR3 amino acids: CASSMNTGELFF.

The chain carries TRBV28 and TRBJ2-1; TCRdb gives TRBD2 as the D gene, but with no DNA this cannot be confirmed. Germline V gene lookup returns CDR1 MDHEN and CDR2 SYDVKM. This CDR3 is 11 amino acids long. This chain's CDR3 is CASVGGLEQFF.